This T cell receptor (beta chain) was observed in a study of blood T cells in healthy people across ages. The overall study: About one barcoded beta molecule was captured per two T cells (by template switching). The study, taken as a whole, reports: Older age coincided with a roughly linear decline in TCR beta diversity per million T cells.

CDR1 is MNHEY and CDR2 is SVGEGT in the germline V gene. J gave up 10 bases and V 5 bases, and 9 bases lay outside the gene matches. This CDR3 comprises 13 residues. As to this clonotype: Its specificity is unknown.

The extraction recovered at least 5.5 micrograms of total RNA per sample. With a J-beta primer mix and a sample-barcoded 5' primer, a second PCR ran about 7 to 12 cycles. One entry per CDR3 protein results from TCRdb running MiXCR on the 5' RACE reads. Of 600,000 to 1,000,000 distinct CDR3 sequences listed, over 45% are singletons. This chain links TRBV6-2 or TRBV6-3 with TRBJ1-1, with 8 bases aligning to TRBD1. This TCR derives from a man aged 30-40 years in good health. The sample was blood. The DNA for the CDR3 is TGTGCCAGCAGTCAAACCGCCGGACAGGGAGCTTTCTTT. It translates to CASSQTAGQGAFF.